The 17 T cell receptor beta chains reported below all come from one sample, sequenced in a study of T cell clonality in common variable immunodeficiency. Only in-frame clones appear in the TCRdb table, and some are missing; sequencing was by immunoSEQ multiplex PCR. This set yields some 52,000 clones and no singletons; the top ten hold about 3.7%. Sequenced input: peripheral blood mononuclear cells. All receptors derive from a person aged 18-70 years in good health.

This clone was detected ten times or more. The read ends 3 residues early relative to the CDR3; the germline J gene fills the gap. This rearrangement joins TRBV30 to TRBJ2-7; TRBD1 might be the D (5 bases). The CDR3 is 11 amino acids. V gave up 3 bases and J gave up 3 bases, with 6 bases separating them. Germline assignment: CDR1 GTSNPN and CDR2 SVGIG (reference sequence). The chain's CDR3 is CAWRTVYEQYF. The sequenced CDR3 bases are TGTGCCTGGAGGACAGTCTACGAG.

The table lists this clone with many counts. Read sequence stops 3 residues before the CDR3 end, and the germline J gene provides the missing end. The V and J genes are TRBV20-1 and TRBJ1-4; 7 nucleotides line up with TRBD1. The CDR3 length is 13 residues. Germline-derived CDR1 and CDR2 are DFQATT and SNEGSKA (reference sequence). The J segment lost 8 bases and the V segment lost 6 bases, leaving 9 bases of the junction unmatched. The CDR3 sequence is CSATGVLEEKLFF. The DNA read from the CDR3 is TGCAGTGCCACAGGGGTTTTAGAGGAAAAA.

This clone has at least ten counts. CDR3 residues: CASSLEGTEAFF. Incomplete CDR3 DNA: TGCGCCAGCAGCTTGGAGGGCACTGAA. The chain is built from TRBV5-1 and TRBJ1-1; D remains ambiguous. The read falls 3 residues short of the CDR3 end, and the missing part is taken from the germline J gene. Between the trimmed V and J ends, which lost 0 bases and 4 bases, there was a span of 4 bases. Germline assignment: CDR1 SGHRS and CDR2 YFSETQ. The CDR3 runs 12 residues. The full variable domain, completed using reference TRBV5-1 and TRBJ1-1, is KAGVTQTPRYLIKTRGQQVTLSCSPISGHRSVSWYQQTPGQGLQFLFEYFSETQRNKGNFPGRFSGRQFSNSRSEMNVSTLELGDSALYLCASSLEGTEAFFGQGTRLTVV.

This clone was picked up a small number of times. The sequence runs out 3 residues before the end of the CDR3; the remainder is reconstructed from the germline J gene. The chain joins TRBV19 to TRBJ1-1; 7 bases map to TRBD1. V was clipped by 5 bases and J by 4 bases; unmatched bases: 4. CDR3 length equals 13 residues. Germline loops: CDR1 LNHDA, CDR2 SQIVND (reference sequence). The CDR3: CASSFTGATEAFF. The DNA read from the CDR3 is TGTGCCAGTAGTTTCACAGGGGCCACTGAA. Complete variable domain (other parts from reference TRBV19 and TRBJ1-1): DGGITQSPKYLFRKEGQNVTLSCEQNLNHDAMYWYRQDPGQGLRLIYYSQIVNDFQKGDIAEGYSVSREKKESFPLTVTSAQKNPTAFYLCASSFTGATEAFFGQGTRLTVV.

This clone was picked up a small number of times. The DNA ends 3 residues before the CDR3 does, and the rest of the CDR3 is filled in from the germline J gene. The chain is built from TRBV18 and TRBJ1-2; the match to TRBD1 covers 7 bases. Per germline, CDR1 KGHSH and CDR2 LQKENI. The CDR3 covers 13 residues. This CDR3 is CASSPPGTDTYTF. The covered CDR3 bases are TGTGCCAGCTCACCCCCAGGGACAGATACC. Full variable domain (missing parts from reference TRBV18 and TRBJ1-2): NAGVMQNPRHLVRRRGQEARLRCSPMKGHSHVYWYRQLPEEGLKFMVYLQKENIIDESGMPKERFSAEFPKEGPSILRIQQVVRGDSAAYFCASSPPGTDTYTFGSGTRLTVV.

This clone has more than one count but fewer than ten. The CDR3 end lies 3 residues beyond the end of the read and is filled in from the germline J gene. The gene calls are TRBV11-3 and TRBJ2-7, with TRBD2 matching 11 bases. Losses at the gene ends were 1 base for V and 6 bases for J; bases not matched to a gene: 5. Germline CDR1 is SGHNT and CDR2 is YENEEA. This CDR3 has 15 amino acids. This chain's CDR3 is CASSLGLAGGSEQYF. The part of the CDR3 DNA that was read is TGTGCCAGCAGCTTAGGCCTAGCGGGAGGATCCGAG.

This clone occurred many times. Coverage ceases 3 residues before the CDR3 finishes, and the germline J gene fills in the end. The chain recombines TRBV30 with TRBJ1-2; D remains ambiguous. The CDR3 totals 16 residues. The germline V gene encodes CDR1 GTSNPN and CDR2 SVGIG (reference sequence). V lost 0 bases to trimming and J lost 2 bases, with 16 bases between them. The sequenced part of the CDR3 DNA is TGTGCCTGGAGTGTAGGTCTGGGCAGGAAAAACTATGGC. Its translation is CAWSVGLGRKNYG. The whole CDR3 sequence is CAWSVGLGRKNYGYTF. Together with reference TRBV30 and TRBJ1-2, the CDR3 gives the full variable domain: SQTIHQWPATLVQPVGSPLSLECTVEGTSNPNLYWYRQAAGRGLQLLFYSVGIGQISSEVPQNLSASRPQDRQFILSSKKLLLSDSGFYLCAWSVGLGRKNYGYTFGSGTRLTVV.

The table lists this clone with many counts. With the read ending 3 residues before the CDR3 end, the germline J gene is used to fill in that end. The chain has TRBV6-1 and TRBJ2-7, with TRBD1 as a possible D gene (6 bases). The CDR3 runs to 14 residues. Germline-derived CDR1 and CDR2 are MNHNS and SASEGT. V was shortened by 4 bases and J by 0 bases, with 10 bases between the two germline ends. The CDR3 loop reads CASSADSASYEQYF. Incomplete CDR3 DNA: TGTGCCAGCAGTGCGGACAGCGCCTCCTACGAG.

Comment on this clone: The read gets to within 3 residues of the CDR3 end, and the germline J gene fills in the rest. The rearrangement joins TRBV19 to TRBJ2-2; D remains ambiguous. The V gene lost 5 bases and the J gene lost 1 base, with 8 bases spanning the gap. This CDR3 has 14 residues. CDR1 is LNHDA and CDR2 is SQIVND in the germline V gene (reference sequence). The sequenced part of the CDR3 DNA is TGTGCCAGTAGTTCTTCCCTGAACACCGGGGAG. Translating it yields CASSSSLNTGE. In full, the CDR3 is CASSSSLNTGELFF.

This clone was seen at least ten times. With the read ending 3 residues before the CDR3 end, the germline J gene is used to fill in that end. V gene TRBV7-6 combines with J gene TRBJ1-3; D unresolved. CDR1 is SGHVS, CDR2 FNYEAQ, per germline. The CDR3 consists of 15 residues. V was cut by 1 base and J by 0 bases, with 7 bases left in between. CDR3 sequence reads: CASSLDSLSGNTIYF. The DNA read from the CDR3 is TGTGCCAGCAGCTTAGATAGTCTCTCTGGAAACACC.

This clone was observed many times. With the read ending 3 residues before the CDR3 end, the germline J gene is used to fill in that end. J is TRBJ1-2 and V is TRBV20-1, with D maybe TRBD1 (6 bases). The CDR3 is made up of 15 amino acids. Trimming shortened V by 6 bases and J by 1 base, and 18 bases separated the two germline ends. CDR1 and CDR2 from the germline V gene are DFQATT and SNEGSKA (reference sequence). CDR3 DNA (partial): TGCAGTGCCCGACAGGTGGCAGGGATTAACTATGGC. Translating gives CSARQVAGINYG. Given in full, the CDR3 is CSARQVAGINYGYTF.

This clone was seen many times. The sequenced fragment ends 3 residues before the CDR3 boundary, so the rest is inferred from the germline J gene. The rearrangement joins TRBV20-1 to TRBJ1-5; the D is unclear. V gave up 4 bases and J gave up 9 bases, with 10 bases separating them. Looked up from germline, CDR1 is DFQATT and CDR2 is SNEGSKA (reference sequence). The CDR3 spans 11 residues. The CDR3 loop is CSATPGGPQHF. The covered CDR3 bases are TGCAGTGCTACGCCCGGTGGGCCC.

Worth noting for this clone: Read sequence stops 3 residues before the CDR3 end, and the germline J gene provides the missing end. This chain links TRBV19 with TRBJ2-3, with D maybe TRBD2 (6 bases). The CDR3 totals 18 residues. CDR1 and CDR2 from the germline V gene are LNHDA and SQIVND (reference sequence). This CDR3 is CASSIGWLAGNGNQPQYF. The DNA read from the CDR3 is TGTGCCAGTAGTATAGGGTGGCTGGCGGGGAACGGCAATCAGCCG.

The sample holds many counts of this clone. The junction differs from germline at one of its ends, possibly a read error. Partial CDR3 DNA: TGCACCAGCAGCCAAAGGGAAGCGGCTAGCACAGATACG. As protein: CTSSQREAASTDT. The full CDR3 reads CTSSQREAASTDTQYF. The chain employs TRBV4-1 and TRBJ2-3; a possible D gene is TRBD2 (5 bases). The read halts 3 residues ahead of the CDR3 end, with the missing end drawn from the germline J gene. This CDR3 spans 16 amino acids. In germline, CDR1 is MGHRA, CDR2 YSYEKL.

This clone has ten or more counts. The read stops 3 residues short of the end of the CDR3; the missing end is completed from the germline J gene. This chain joins TRBV7-2 and TRBJ2-3, with TRBD2 matching 7 bases. The J segment lost 4 bases and the V segment lost 5 bases, leaving 6 bases of the junction unmatched. The CDR3 has 14 amino acids. Germline V lookup: CDR1 SGHTA, CDR2 FQGNSA. The CDR3 region is CASSPRLAPDTQYF. Partial CDR3 DNA: TGTGCCAGCAGCCCCAGACTAGCCCCAGATACG.

This clone turned up a few times. Coverage ceases 3 residues before the CDR3 finishes, and the germline J gene fills in the end. Other DNA sequences in this specimen translate into the identical CDR3. The rearrangement joins TRBV2 to TRBJ1-1, with TRBD1 identical over 7 bases. From germline, CDR1 is SNHLY and CDR2 FYNNEI. The CDR3 spans 11 residues. CDR3 DNA (partial): TGTGCCAGCAGACTACAGGGGACC. The encoded protein is CASRLQGT. The whole CDR3 protein reads CASRLQGTAFF.

This clone was observed at least ten times. Read coverage stops 3 residues before the CDR3 terminus; the germline J gene supplies the remainder. The J gene is TRBJ2-6, the V gene TRBV6-4, with D unclear. Between the trimmed V and J ends, which lost 4 bases and 0 bases, there was a span of 4 bases. The CDR3 has 14 amino acids. The germline gives CDR1 MRHNA, CDR2 SNTAGT. The sequenced part of the CDR3 DNA is TGTGCCAGCAGTGCAAACTCTGGGGCCAACGTC. It translates to CASSANSGANV. The entire CDR3 protein reads CASSANSGANVLTF.